Following are 2 T cell receptor beta chains from one sample sequenced in a study of regulatory T cells in long-lasting Graves disease. As for time point: newly diagnosed GD, antithyroid drugs for less than 3 months. PBMC RNA served as the TCR library source. For TCR beta, libraries came from iRepertoire HTBI primers and Arm-PCR of CDR3 regions. TCRdb re-derived calls from the multiplex PCR reads in MiXCR, one entry per CDR3 protein. The data hold 300,000 to 400,000 distinct CDR3 sequences, with over 15% observed a single time. These data are also associated with another study on T cells in Graves' hyperthyroidism and ophthalmopathy.

The material sequenced was peripheral blood mononuclear cells (PBMCs), taken at new diagnosis, from a patient treated with antithyroid drugs. The receptors shown here come from a middle-aged man with Graves disease.

This clonotype has a handful of counts. CDR3 protein: CATSAGTVGGPFEQYF. CDR3 DNA: TGTGCCACCAGCGCCGGGACGGTAGGGGGCCCTTTCGAGCAGTACTTC. This chain links TRBV15 with TRBJ2-7; the match to TRBD1 covers 7 bases. J lost 6 bases, V lost 5 bases, and 16 bases had no gene match. Per germline, CDR1 LNHNV and CDR2 YYDKDF (reference sequence). The CDR3 spans 16 residues.

The chain couples TRBV20-1 to TRBJ2-3, with D tentatively TRBD1 or TRBD2 (6 bases each). Trimming stripped 4 bases from V and 1 base from J, with 9 bases between. CDR3 length: 13 amino acids. Germline V lookup: CDR1 DFQATT, CDR2 SNEGSKA (reference sequence). CDR3 sequence: CSAMRGGTDTQYF. For the CDR3, the DNA is TGCAGTGCTATGAGGGGGGGCACAGATACGCAGTATTTT.